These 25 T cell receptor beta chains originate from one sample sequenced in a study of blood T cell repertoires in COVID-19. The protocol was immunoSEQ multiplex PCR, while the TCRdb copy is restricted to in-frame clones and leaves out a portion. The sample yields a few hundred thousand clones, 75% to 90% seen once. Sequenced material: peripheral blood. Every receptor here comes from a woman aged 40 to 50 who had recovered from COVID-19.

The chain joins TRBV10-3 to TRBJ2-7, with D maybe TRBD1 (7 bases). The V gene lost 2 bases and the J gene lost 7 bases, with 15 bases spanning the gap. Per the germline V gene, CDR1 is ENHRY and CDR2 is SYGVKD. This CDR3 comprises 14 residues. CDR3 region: CAISEPDREEEQYF. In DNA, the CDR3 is TGTGCCATCAGTGAGCCTGACAGGGAGGAGGAGCAGTACTTC.

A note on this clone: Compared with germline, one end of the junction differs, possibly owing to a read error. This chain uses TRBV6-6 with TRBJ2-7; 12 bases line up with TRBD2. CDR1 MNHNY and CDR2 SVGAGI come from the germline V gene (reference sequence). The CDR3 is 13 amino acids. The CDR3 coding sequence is TGTGCCAGCAGTTCTAGCGGGGGGGCCTTTCCTGACTTC. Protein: CASSSSGGAFPDF.

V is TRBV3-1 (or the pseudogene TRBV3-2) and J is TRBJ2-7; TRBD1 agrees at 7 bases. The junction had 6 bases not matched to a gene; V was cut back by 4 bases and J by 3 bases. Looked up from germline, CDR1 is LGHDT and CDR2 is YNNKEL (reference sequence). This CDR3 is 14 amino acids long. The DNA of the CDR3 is TGTGCCAGCAGCCGCCTTGGGACAGTCTACGAGCAGTACTTC. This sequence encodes CASSRLGTVYEQYF.

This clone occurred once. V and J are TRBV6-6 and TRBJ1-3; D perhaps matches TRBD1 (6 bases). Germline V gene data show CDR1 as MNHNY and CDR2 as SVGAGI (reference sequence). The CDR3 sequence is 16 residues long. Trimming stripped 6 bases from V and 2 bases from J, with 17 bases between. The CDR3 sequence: CASRTTWTEPGNTIYF. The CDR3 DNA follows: TGTGCCAGCAGAACAACTTGGACAGAACCTGGAAACACCATATATTTT.

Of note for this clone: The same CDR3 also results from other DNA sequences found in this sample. In DNA, the CDR3 is TGCGCCAGCAGCTTGACAGGAGACACCGGGGAGCTGTTTTTT. Translated, it gives CASSLTGDTGELFF. The chain is built from TRBV5-1 and TRBJ2-2; D is possibly TRBD1 (5 bases). The CDR3 has 14 residues. Trimming removed 1 base from V and 3 bases from J, with 7 bases in between. From germline, CDR1 is SGHRS and CDR2 YFSETQ.

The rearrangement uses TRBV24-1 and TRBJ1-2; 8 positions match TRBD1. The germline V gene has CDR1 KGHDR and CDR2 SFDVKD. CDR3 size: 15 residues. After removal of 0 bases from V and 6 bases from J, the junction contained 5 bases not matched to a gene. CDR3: CATSDLVLTGDGYTF. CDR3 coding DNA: TGTGCCACCAGTGATTTGGTCCTGACAGGGGATGGCTACACCTTC.

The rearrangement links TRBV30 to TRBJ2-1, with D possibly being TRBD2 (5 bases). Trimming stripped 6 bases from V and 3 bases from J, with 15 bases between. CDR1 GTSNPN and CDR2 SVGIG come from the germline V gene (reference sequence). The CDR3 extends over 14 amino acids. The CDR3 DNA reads TGTGCCTGCGAGGGAAGGACCAACTACAATGAGCAGTTCTTC. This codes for CACEGRTNYNEQFF.

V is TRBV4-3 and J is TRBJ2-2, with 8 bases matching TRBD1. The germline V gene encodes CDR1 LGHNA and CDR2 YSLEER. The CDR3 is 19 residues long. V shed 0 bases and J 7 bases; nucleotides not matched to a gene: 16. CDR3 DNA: TGCGCCAGCAGCCAAGATAACCCCCGGGCAGGGGGCTATTTCGGGGAGCTGTTTTTT. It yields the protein CASSQDNPRAGGYFGELFF.

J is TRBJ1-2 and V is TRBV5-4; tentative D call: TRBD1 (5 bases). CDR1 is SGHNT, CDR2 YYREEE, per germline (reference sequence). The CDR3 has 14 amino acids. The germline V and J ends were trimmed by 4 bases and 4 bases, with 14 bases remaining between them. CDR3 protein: CASSETQGGYGYTF. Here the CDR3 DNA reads TGTGCCAGCAGCGAAACCCAGGGCGGCTATGGCTACACCTTC.

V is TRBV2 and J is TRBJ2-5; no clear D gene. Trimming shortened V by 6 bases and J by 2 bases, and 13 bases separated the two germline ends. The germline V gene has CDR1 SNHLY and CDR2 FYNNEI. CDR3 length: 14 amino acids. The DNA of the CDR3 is TGTGCCAGCAGAGCCGGGTCAATACAAGAGACCCAGTACTTC. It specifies CASRAGSIQETQYF.

CDR3 DNA: TGTGCCAGCTCACACGGACTAGTCGAGACAGATACGCAGTATTTT. It yields the protein CASSHGLVETDTQYF. The genes are TRBV18 and TRBJ2-3, with 7 bases identical to TRBD2. Germline V gene lookup returns CDR1 KGHSH and CDR2 LQKENI. The CDR3 length is 15 residues. Trimming took 4 bases from V and 3 from J; bases not matched to a gene: 7.

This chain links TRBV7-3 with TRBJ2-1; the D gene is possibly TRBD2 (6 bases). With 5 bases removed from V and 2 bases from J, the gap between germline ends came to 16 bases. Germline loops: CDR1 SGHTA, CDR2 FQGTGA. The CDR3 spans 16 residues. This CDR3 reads CASSTGGPGAYNEQFF. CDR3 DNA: TGTGCCAGCAGCACCGGCGGGCCGGGGGCCTACAATGAGCAGTTCTTC.

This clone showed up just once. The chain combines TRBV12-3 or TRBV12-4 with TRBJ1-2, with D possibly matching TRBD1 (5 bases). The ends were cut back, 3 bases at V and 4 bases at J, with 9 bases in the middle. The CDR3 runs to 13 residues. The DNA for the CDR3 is TGTGCCAGCAGTTTGGGGCACTTCTATGGCTACACCTTC. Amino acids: CASSLGHFYGYTF.

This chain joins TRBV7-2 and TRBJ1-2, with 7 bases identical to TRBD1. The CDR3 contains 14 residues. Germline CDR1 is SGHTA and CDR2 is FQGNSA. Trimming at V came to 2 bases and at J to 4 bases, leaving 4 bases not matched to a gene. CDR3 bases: TGTGCCAGCAGCTTATATGGGACAGCCTATGGCTACACCTTC. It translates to CASSLYGTAYGYTF.

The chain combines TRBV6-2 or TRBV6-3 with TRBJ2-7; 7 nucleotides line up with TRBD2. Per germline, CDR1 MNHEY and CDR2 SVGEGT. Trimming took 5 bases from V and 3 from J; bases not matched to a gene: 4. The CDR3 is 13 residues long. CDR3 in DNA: TGTGCCAGCAGTGCGGGAGATGGCTACGAGCAGTACGTC. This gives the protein CASSAGDGYEQYV.

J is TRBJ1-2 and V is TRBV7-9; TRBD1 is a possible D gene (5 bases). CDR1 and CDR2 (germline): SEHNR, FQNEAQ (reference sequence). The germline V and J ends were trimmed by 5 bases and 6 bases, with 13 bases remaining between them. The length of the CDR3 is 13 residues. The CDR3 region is CASSIGSRDGYTF. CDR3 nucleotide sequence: TGTGCCAGCAGCATAGGAAGCAGGGATGGCTACACCTTC.

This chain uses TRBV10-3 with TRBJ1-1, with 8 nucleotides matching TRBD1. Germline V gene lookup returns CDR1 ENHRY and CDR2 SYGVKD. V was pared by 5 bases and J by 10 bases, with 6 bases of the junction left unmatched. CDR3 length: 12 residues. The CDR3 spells CAISTPGTGAFF. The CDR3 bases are TGTGCCATCAGTACTCCCGGGACAGGAGCTTTCTTT.

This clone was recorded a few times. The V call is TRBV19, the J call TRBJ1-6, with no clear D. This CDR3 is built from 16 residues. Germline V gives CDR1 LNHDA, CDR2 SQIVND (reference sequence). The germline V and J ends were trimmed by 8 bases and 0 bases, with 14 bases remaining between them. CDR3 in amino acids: CASSSGRSSYNSPLHF. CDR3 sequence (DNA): TGTGCCAGTTCGAGCGGCAGGAGCTCCTATAATTCACCCCTCCACTTT.

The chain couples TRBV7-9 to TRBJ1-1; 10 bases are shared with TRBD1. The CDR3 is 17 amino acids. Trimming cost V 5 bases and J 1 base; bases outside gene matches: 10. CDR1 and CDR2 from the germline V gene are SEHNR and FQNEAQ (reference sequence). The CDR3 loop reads CASSQWGQGKSNTEAFF. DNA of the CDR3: TGTGCCAGCAGCCAGTGGGGACAGGGGAAGTCGAACACTGAAGCTTTCTTT.

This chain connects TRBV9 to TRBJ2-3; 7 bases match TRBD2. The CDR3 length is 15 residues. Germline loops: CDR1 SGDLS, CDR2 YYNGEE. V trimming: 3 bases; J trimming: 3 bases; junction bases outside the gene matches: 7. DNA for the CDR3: TGTGCCAGCAGCGGCCTAGCGGCTGAAACAGATACGCAGTATTTT. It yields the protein CASSGLAAETDTQYF.

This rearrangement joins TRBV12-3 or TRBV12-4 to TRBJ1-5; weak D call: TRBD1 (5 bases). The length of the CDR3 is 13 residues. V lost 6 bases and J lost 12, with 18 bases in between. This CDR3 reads CASSPGRGGGQHF. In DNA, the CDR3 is TGTGCCAGCAGCCCAGGTAGGGGCGGGGGCCAGCATTTT.

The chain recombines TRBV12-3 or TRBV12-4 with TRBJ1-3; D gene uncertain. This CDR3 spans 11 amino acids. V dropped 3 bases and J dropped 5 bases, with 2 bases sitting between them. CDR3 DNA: TGTGCCAGCAGTTTTAGAAACACCATATATTTT. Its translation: CASSFRNTIYF.

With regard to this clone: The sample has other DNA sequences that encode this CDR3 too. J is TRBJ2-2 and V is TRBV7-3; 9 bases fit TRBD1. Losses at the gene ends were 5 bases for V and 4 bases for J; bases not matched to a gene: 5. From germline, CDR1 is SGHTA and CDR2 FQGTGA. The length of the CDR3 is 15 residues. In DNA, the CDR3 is TGTGCCAGCAGCCTACAGGGGGCGGGCACCGGGGAGCTGTTTTTT. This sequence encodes CASSLQGAGTGELFF.

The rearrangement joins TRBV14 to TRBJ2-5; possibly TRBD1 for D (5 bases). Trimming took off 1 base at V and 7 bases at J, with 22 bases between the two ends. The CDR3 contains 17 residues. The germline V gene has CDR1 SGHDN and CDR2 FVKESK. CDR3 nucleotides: TGTGCCAGCAGCCAAGGTCACCGGGCAGGGCCTATGGGGACCCAGTACTTC. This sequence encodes CASSQGHRAGPMGTQYF.

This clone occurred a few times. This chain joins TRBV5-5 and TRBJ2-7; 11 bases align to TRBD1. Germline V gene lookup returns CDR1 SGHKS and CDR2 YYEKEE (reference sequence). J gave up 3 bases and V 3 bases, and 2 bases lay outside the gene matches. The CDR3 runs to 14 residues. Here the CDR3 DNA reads TGTGCCAGCAGCTCAGGGACAGGGGGCTACGAGCAGTACTTC. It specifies CASSSGTGGYEQYF.